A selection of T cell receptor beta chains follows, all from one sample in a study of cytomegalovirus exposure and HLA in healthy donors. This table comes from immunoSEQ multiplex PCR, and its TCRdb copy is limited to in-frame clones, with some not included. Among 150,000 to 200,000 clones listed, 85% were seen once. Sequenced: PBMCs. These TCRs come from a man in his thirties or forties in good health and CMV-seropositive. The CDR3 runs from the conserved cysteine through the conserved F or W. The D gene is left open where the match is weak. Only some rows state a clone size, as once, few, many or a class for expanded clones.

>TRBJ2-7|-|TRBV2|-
TGTGCCAGCCCAAAACAGGGAGTGGGAAACGAGCAGTACTTC
CASPKQGVGNEQYF
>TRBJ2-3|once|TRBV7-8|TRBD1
TGTGCCAGCAGCTTAGCAGGGGGCCATATTGGAGATACGCAGTATTTT
CASSLAGGHIGDTQYF
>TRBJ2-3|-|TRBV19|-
TGTGCCAGTAGTATACAGGGGTGGGGCACAGATACGCAGTATTTT
CASSIQGWGTDTQYF
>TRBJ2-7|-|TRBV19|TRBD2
TGTGCCAGTAGTCCCGGGACTAGCGGAGAGCTCTCCTACGAGCAGTACTTC
CASSPGTSGELSYEQYF
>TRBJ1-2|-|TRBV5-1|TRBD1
TGCGCCAGCAGCTCGCCGGGACAGAACTATGGCTACACCTTC
CASSSPGQNYGYTF
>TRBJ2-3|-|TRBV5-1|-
TGCGCCAGCAGCTTGGGTCCGGGGAGCACAGATACGCAGTATTTT
CASSLGPGSTDTQYF
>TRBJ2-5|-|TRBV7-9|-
TGTGCCAGCAGCTCCCCCCCAGCAGGGGACGAAGAGACCCAGTACTTC
CASSSPPAGDEETQYF
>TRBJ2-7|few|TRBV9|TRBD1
TGTGCCAGCAGCGTATCGGGACAGGGTTACGAGCAGTACTTC
CASSVSGQGYEQYF
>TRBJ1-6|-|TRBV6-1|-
TGTGCCGGATCTGACAGACTCTATAATTCACCCCTCCACTTT
CAGSDRLYNSPLHF
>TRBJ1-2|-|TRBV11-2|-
TGTGCCAGCAGCCGCGGACAGCCCTACTATGGCTACACCTTC
CASSRGQPYYGYTF
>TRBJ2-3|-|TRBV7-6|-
TGTGCCAGCAGCTTGGGGCGGGGTCGAGACACGCAGTATTTT
CASSLGRGRDTQYF
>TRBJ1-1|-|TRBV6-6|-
TGTGCCAGCAATCCCTTCATCCTGGACAGGAACACTGAAGCTTTCTTT
CASNPFILDRNTEAFF
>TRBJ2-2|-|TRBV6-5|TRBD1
TGTGCCAGCAGCCCCGGACAGGGAACCGGGGAGCTGTTTTTT
CASSPGQGTGELFF
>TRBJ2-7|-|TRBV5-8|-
TGTGCCAGCAGCTTGGCCGACAGGCAGTCCTACGAGCAGTACTTC
CASSLADRQSYEQYF
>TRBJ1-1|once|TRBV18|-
TGTGCCAGCTCACCAGGACTAGAGGGTTTGAACACTGAAGCTTTCTTT
CASSPGLEGLNTEAFF
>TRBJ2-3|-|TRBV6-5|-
TGTGCCAGCAGTTACTCGTCCGTCACAGATACGCAGTATTTT
CASSYSSVTDTQYF
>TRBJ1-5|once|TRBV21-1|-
TGTGCCAGCAGCAAGGGGGGGCCCTCGGGCCAGCCCCAGCATTTT
CASSKGGPSGQPQHF
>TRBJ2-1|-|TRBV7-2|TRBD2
TGTGCCAGCAGCTCCCTAGCGGGGGCGACCTACAATGAGCAGTTCTTC
CASSSLAGATYNEQFF
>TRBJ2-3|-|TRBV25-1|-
TGTGCCAGCAGTGAACTGGCCGCACAGGATACGCAGTATTTT
CASSELAAQDTQYF
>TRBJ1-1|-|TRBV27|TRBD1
TGTGCCAGCAGTTTAACGGGACAGGGGGGGTTCTCTGAAGCTTTCTTT
CASSLTGQGGFSEAFF
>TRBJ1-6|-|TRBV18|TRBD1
TGTGCCAGCTCCGAGACAGGGTCCTATAATTCACCCCTCCACTTT
CASSETGSYNSPLHF
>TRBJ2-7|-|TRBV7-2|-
TGTGCCAGCAGCCAGTATACAGGGGAGCAGTACTTC
CASSQYTGEQYF
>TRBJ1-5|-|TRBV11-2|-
TGTGCCAGCAGCTTAGCGGGGAATAGCAATCAGCCCCAGCATTTT
CASSLAGNSNQPQHF
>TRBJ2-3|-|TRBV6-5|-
TGTGCCAGCAGTTACTATGGACTATCAGATACGCAGTATTTT
CASSYYGLSDTQYF
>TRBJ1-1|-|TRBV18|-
TGTGCCAGCTCACCCACCCCAGGTTTAATCACTGAAGCTTTCTTT
CASSPTPGLITEAFF
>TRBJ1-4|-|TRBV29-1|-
TGCAGCGTTGAAACGGGGAGTCGGAATGAAAAACTGTTTTTT
CSVETGSRNEKLFF
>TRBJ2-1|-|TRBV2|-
TGTGCCAGTGCACAGGGAATCTACAATGAGCAGTTCTTC
CASAQGIYNEQFF
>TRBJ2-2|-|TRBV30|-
TGTGCCTGGAGTGTACTTCTGAACACCGGGGAGCTGTTTTTT
CAWSVLLNTGELFF
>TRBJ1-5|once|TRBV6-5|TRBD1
TGTGCCAGCAGTACGGGACAGGGGAACAATCAGCCCCAGCATTTT
CASSTGQGNNQPQHF
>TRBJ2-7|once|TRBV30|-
TGTGCCTGGAGTATGGGATGGGGGGTATCCTACGAGCAGTACTTC
CAWSMGWGVSYEQYF
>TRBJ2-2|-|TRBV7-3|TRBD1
TGTGCCAGCAGCCCGGGACAGGGAAACACCGGGGAGCTGTTTTTT
CASSPGQGNTGELFF
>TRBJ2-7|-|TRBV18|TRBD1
TGTGCCAGCTCACCACGGGCTACAGGGGGAAGCGAGCAGTACTTC
CASSPRATGGSEQYF
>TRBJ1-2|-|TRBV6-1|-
TGTGCCAGCAGTGAATTCGGGACTGGCTATGGCTACACCTTC
CASSEFGTGYGYTF
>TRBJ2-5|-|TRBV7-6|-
TGTGCCAGCAGCTTCTCGACGGGAGAAGAGACCCAGTACTTC
CASSFSTGEETQYF
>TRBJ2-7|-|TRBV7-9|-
TGTGCCAGCAGCTACGAGTCCTACGAGCAGTACTTC
CASSYESYEQYF
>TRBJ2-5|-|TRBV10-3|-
TGTGCCATCAGTGAGTCGACAAAGCCAGAGACCCAGTACTTC
CAISESTKPETQYF
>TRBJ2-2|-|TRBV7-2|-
TGTGCCAGCAGCTTAGTACTTAGGAACACCGGGGAGCTGTTTTTT
CASSLVLRNTGELFF
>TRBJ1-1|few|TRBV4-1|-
TGCGCCAGCAGCCCTGTCGGGGGGATTTGGGCTTTCTTT
CASSPVGGIWAFF
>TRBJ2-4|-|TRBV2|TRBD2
TGTGCCAGCAGTGAACTAGCGGGGGTGGGGGACATTCAGTACTTC
CASSELAGVGDIQYF
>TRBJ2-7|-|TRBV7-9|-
TGTGCCAGCAGCTTAACAGGGCCCCCCTACGAGCAGTACTTC
CASSLTGPPYEQYF